Sequencing of this T cell receptor (beta chain) was carried out in a study of OX40 agonist ivuxolimab in advanced cancers. The overall study: Patients were roughly 83% male with ages roughly 23 to 90, mean about 60. Whole-study results and caveats: At 0.1 to 3.0 mg/kg, CD4+ and CD8+ blood T cells expanded clonally by week 6.

Comments on this clone: Its cognate antigen is unknown.

The protocol was immunoSEQ multiplex PCR, while the TCRdb copy is restricted to in-frame clones and leaves out a portion. The data show some 43,000 clones, approximately 87% seen once. Germline V lookup: CDR1 SNHLY, CDR2 FYNNEI. After removal of 7 bases from V and 0 bases from J, the junction contained 5 bases not matched to a gene. This CDR3 comprises 14 residues. Autoimmune disease history or systemic immunosuppression barred patients. The rearrangement uses TRBV2 and TRBJ1-1; 7 bases align to TRBD1. Sequences were derived from CD4+ or CD8+ T cells sorted from blood, sampled in a trial of the OX40 agonist ivuxolimab. This TCR derives from an adult with an advanced solid tumor such as melanoma, head and neck, liver or kidney cancer. DNA of the CDR3: TGTGCCAGCATACCGACAGGGCTGAACACTGAAGCTTTCTTT. Translating gives CASIPTGLNTEAFF.